Many counts were recorded for the clone carrying this T cell receptor (beta chain). The data were obtained in a study of response to subunit inactivated influenza vaccine. From germline, CDR1 is SGHTA and CDR2 FQGNSA. Trimming cost V 5 bases and J 1 base; bases outside gene matches: 8. The CDR3 contains 16 residues. MiXCR, run by TCRdb on the RT-PCR reads, gives a single entry per CDR3 protein. The repertoire holds 650,000 to 800,000 distinct CDR3 sequences, with about 15% as singletons. This chain joins TRBV7-2 and TRBJ2-3, with 8 nucleotides matching TRBD2. The starting material was PBMCs from blood, obtained around 14 days before vaccination. The TCR sequence derives from a man aged 50-60 years who received an inactivated influenza vaccine. For the CDR3, the DNA is TGTGCCAGCAGCACCAATATAGCGGGGCGCACAGATACGCAGTATTTT. Protein: CASSTNIAGRTDTQYF. The complete variable domain, with remaining parts taken from reference TRBV7-2 and TRBJ2-3, reads GAGVSQSPSNKVTEKGKDVELRCDPISGHTALYWYRQSLGQGLEFLIYFQGNSAPDKSGLPSDRFSAERTGGSVSTLTIQRTQQEDSAVYLCASSTNIAGRTDTQYFGPGTRLTVL.